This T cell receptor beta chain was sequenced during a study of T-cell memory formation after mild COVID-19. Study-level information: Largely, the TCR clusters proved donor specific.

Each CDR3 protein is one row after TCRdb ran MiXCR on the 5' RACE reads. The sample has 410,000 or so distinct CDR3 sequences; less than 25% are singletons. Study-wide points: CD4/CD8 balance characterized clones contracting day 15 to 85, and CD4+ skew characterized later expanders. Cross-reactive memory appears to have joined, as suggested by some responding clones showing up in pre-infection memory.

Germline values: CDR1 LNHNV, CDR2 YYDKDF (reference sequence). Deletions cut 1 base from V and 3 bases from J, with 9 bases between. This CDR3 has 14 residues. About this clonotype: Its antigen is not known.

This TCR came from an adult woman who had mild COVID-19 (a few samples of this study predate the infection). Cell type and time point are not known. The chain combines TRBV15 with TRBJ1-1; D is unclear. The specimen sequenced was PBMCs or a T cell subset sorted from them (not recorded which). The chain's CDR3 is CATSRGVIYTEAFF. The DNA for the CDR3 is TGTGCCACCAGCAGAGGGGTTATCTACACTGAAGCTTTCTTT.